The sequence of this TCR beta chain was determined in a study of cytomegalovirus exposure and HLA in healthy donors. Turning to the study itself: An early data release held some 85 million unique TCRs from HLA-typed donors.

The CDR3 runs 13 residues. Trimming took 3 bases from V and 8 from J; bases not matched to a gene: 6. Germline-derived CDR1 and CDR2 are SGDLS and YYNGEE. With respect to this clone: Its antigen is still unknown. Additional DNA sequences in this sample encode the identical CDR3.

General study points: In a later analysis, across HLA loci, associated TCR counts were highest for DRB1, lowest for HLA-C. Specific recognition of CMV antigens was confirmed in vitro for a few chains (all CMV-associated). TCR beta V- and J-gene trimming was later associated with a missense DCLRE1C variant.

In the PCR, 60 Vbeta and 13 Jbeta primers were used. Repertoires were generated with immunoSEQ multiplex PCR, while TCRdb's copy carries only in-frame clones and drops some. The table lists some 150,000 clones, 70% to 90% of them singletons. The receptor was isolated from a woman aged 40 to 50 in good health and CMV-seropositive. Sequencing was carried out using PBMCs. The chain recombines TRBV9 with TRBJ1-2; TRBD1 matches 8 bases. CDR3 amino acids: CASSAGQGDGYTF. Here the CDR3 DNA reads TGTGCCAGCAGCGCCGGACAGGGAGACGGCTACACCTTC.